This TCR beta chain was profiled in a study of T cell responses to AZD1222 COVID-19 vaccine. CDR1 SGHKS and CDR2 YYEKEE come from the germline V gene (reference sequence). There are 15 residues in the CDR3. The trim removed 4 bases at V and 2 bases at J, leaving 5 bases unmatched. Study-wide results and caveats: Epitopes outside B.1.351 and B.1.1.7 mutated regions reportedly drew nearly half of spike TCRs. The donor cohort was predominantly white British with a female majority, and clonal diversity may have been underestimated.

On this clone: Its antigen is not known.

Assay used: immunoSEQ multiplex PCR; TCRdb lists only in-frame clones, some missing. This repertoire shows around 130,000 clones, about 93% found once; its top ten account for around 7%. Sequenced material: peripheral blood, taken on day 0 of AZD1222 vaccination. The sequence came from an adult in good health. V and J are TRBV5-5 and TRBJ2-3, with 9 bases identical to TRBD1. The CDR3 here is CASSPRTGVTDTQYF. Written as DNA, the CDR3 is TGTGCCAGCAGCCCCCGGACAGGGGTCACAGATACGCAGTATTTT.